A selection of T cell receptor beta chains follows, all from one sample in a study of cytomegalovirus exposure and HLA in healthy donors. TCRdb keeps only in-frame clones here, not all; method: immunoSEQ multiplex PCR. The repertoire has 90,000 to 150,000 clones, over 60% of them found once; the top ten carry 2.5% to 3.5%. The specimen sequenced was PBMCs. These receptors were obtained from a woman aged 25-40 years in good health and CMV-seropositive. Both conserved end residues are part of each CDR3. Each record gives: CDR3 protein, CDR3 length, D gene, clone size, V gene, J gene. D genes are given only for firm matches. The size entry is marked missing in some rows and otherwise reads once, few, many or a size class.

cdr3_aa: CASSPSYTQYF; cdr3_length: 11; d_call: .; clone_size: .; v_call: TRBV6-6; j_call: TRBJ2-3
cdr3_aa: CASSLEQGPGELFF; cdr3_length: 14; d_call: TRBD1; clone_size: .; v_call: TRBV7-6; j_call: TRBJ2-2
cdr3_aa: CASSFRRNLAKNIQYF; cdr3_length: 16; d_call: .; clone_size: .; v_call: TRBV5-6; j_call: TRBJ2-4
cdr3_aa: CASSLSSYEQYF; cdr3_length: 12; d_call: .; clone_size: .; v_call: TRBV7-9; j_call: TRBJ2-7
cdr3_aa: CASSFPPGTRNTGELFF; cdr3_length: 17; d_call: TRBD2; clone_size: .; v_call: TRBV11-2; j_call: TRBJ2-2
cdr3_aa: CASSLGQGNEQYF; cdr3_length: 13; d_call: TRBD1; clone_size: .; v_call: TRBV7-9; j_call: TRBJ2-7
cdr3_aa: CASSPQAESTDTQYF; cdr3_length: 15; d_call: .; clone_size: .; v_call: TRBV7-9; j_call: TRBJ2-3
cdr3_aa: CASSVYSKGGNEQFF; cdr3_length: 15; d_call: TRBD2; clone_size: .; v_call: TRBV9; j_call: TRBJ2-1
cdr3_aa: CASSQDMPSGGRDTQYF; cdr3_length: 17; d_call: TRBD2; clone_size: once; v_call: TRBV4-2; j_call: TRBJ2-3
cdr3_aa: CASSLGIRVGGETQYF; cdr3_length: 16; d_call: .; clone_size: once; v_call: TRBV5-1; j_call: TRBJ2-5
cdr3_aa: CASSQGPGGVLGGEQFF; cdr3_length: 17; d_call: .; clone_size: .; v_call: TRBV4-1; j_call: TRBJ2-1
cdr3_aa: CASSQDRGYEQYF; cdr3_length: 13; d_call: TRBD1; clone_size: .; v_call: TRBV11-2; j_call: TRBJ2-7
cdr3_aa: CASSLGDRVSSNYGYTF; cdr3_length: 17; d_call: TRBD1; clone_size: .; v_call: TRBV11-1; j_call: TRBJ1-2
cdr3_aa: CASSIGRSNEKLFF; cdr3_length: 14; d_call: .; clone_size: .; v_call: TRBV19; j_call: TRBJ1-4
cdr3_aa: CASSAGTPGGGYTF; cdr3_length: 14; d_call: .; clone_size: .; v_call: TRBV5-1; j_call: TRBJ1-2
cdr3_aa: CAIPQRGGYTF; cdr3_length: 11; d_call: .; clone_size: .; v_call: TRBV10-3; j_call: TRBJ1-2
cdr3_aa: CASSKNTGDQETQYF; cdr3_length: 15; d_call: TRBD1; clone_size: once; v_call: TRBV9; j_call: TRBJ2-5
cdr3_aa: CASSVGVSQHF; cdr3_length: 11; d_call: .; clone_size: .; v_call: TRBV19; j_call: TRBJ1-5
cdr3_aa: CASSPPGVKETQYF; cdr3_length: 14; d_call: .; clone_size: .; v_call: TRBV2; j_call: TRBJ2-5
cdr3_aa: CASSDWAAGAGEQFF; cdr3_length: 15; d_call: .; clone_size: .; v_call: TRBV6-1; j_call: TRBJ2-1
cdr3_aa: CASSQRDSGEKLFF; cdr3_length: 14; d_call: .; clone_size: .; v_call: TRBV4-2; j_call: TRBJ1-4
cdr3_aa: CASSSGLAGKGETQYF; cdr3_length: 16; d_call: TRBD2; clone_size: .; v_call: TRBV11-1; j_call: TRBJ2-5
cdr3_aa: CASSHPSGGPPSSYNEQFF; cdr3_length: 19; d_call: TRBD2; clone_size: once; v_call: TRBV5-1; j_call: TRBJ2-1
cdr3_aa: CASSLVTAGNTIYF; cdr3_length: 14; d_call: .; clone_size: once; v_call: TRBV7-9; j_call: TRBJ1-3
cdr3_aa: CASSLAGFADTQYF; cdr3_length: 14; d_call: .; clone_size: few; v_call: TRBV11-2; j_call: TRBJ2-3
cdr3_aa: CASSPKERGYEQYF; cdr3_length: 14; d_call: .; clone_size: .; v_call: TRBV28; j_call: TRBJ2-7